The 23 T cell receptor beta chains listed next were all sequenced from one sample in a study of T-cell memory formation after mild COVID-19. TCRdb processed the 5' RACE reads anew with MiXCR; each CDR3 protein has one entry. The data contain 35,000 to 45,000 distinct CDR3 sequences, about 6.3% of them singletons. Material for sequencing was PBMCs or a T cell subset sorted from them (not recorded which). Receptor source: an adult who had mild COVID-19 (a few samples of this study predate the infection). Cell type and time point are not known.

The rearrangement links TRBV11-2 to TRBJ1-2, with TRBD1 as a possible D gene (6 bases). The CDR3 length is 13 residues. Germline values: CDR1 SGHAT, CDR2 FQNNGV. Trimming shortened V by 5 bases and J by 2 bases, and 9 bases separated the two germline ends. The CDR3 nucleotides read TGTGCCAGCAGCCTACAGGGAAACTATGGCTACACCTTC. Its protein product is CASSLQGNYGYTF.

The chain is built from TRBV5-1 and TRBJ2-1; tentatively, D is TRBD2 (6 bases). Trimming left V 4 bases short and J 2 bases short, with 16 bases between. Germline V gene data show CDR1 as SGHRS and CDR2 as YFSETQ. This CDR3 has 16 residues. The chain's CDR3 is CASSPSGGSTYNEQFF. The DNA for the CDR3 is TGCGCCAGCAGCCCCTCCGGGGGTAGCACCTACAATGAGCAGTTCTTC.

By share, this clonotype counts as medium-sized. The genes are TRBV20-1 and TRBJ1-1; no clear D. The CDR3 loop spans 10 amino acids. V lost 3 bases and J lost 7, with 6 bases in between. The germline gives CDR1 DFQATT, CDR2 SNEGSKA (reference sequence). CDR3 loop: CSASRNEAFF. CDR3 nucleotides: TGCAGTGCTAGTCGGAATGAAGCTTTCTTT.

Many counts were recorded for this clonotype. V usage is TRBV12-3 or TRBV12-4 and J usage is TRBJ2-7; D remains ambiguous. CDR3 length equals 12 residues. Trimming pared 4 bases from V and 5 bases from J, leaving 9 bases between. The CDR3 nucleotides read TGTGCCAGCAGTTGGGGATTCAACGAGCAGTACTTC. This gives the protein CASSWGFNEQYF.

The V and J genes are TRBV20-1 and TRBJ1-6; TRBD1 aligns across 7 bases. There are 15 residues in the CDR3. Germline CDR1 reads DFQATT; CDR2 reads SNEGSKA (reference sequence). Germline trimming cut 2 bases from V and 7 bases from J; bases unmatched to any gene: 8. The CDR3 region is CSARRQGRSNSPLHF. For the CDR3, the DNA is TGCAGTGCTAGACGACAGGGTCGATCGAATTCACCCCTCCACTTT.

This clonotype was observed a few times. This chain links TRBV2 with TRBJ1-1; TRBD1 might be the D (5 bases). Trimming removed 6 bases from V and 4 bases from J, with 12 bases in between. CDR1 is SNHLY and CDR2 is FYNNEI in the germline V gene. CDR3 length: 13 residues. CDR3 loop: CASSRGEGTEAFF. Here the CDR3 DNA reads TGTGCCAGCAGCCGAGGGGAAGGCACTGAAGCTTTCTTT.

The V and J genes are TRBV19 and TRBJ2-3, with 13 bases identical to TRBD2. Germline values: CDR1 LNHDA, CDR2 SQIVND (reference sequence). V lost 2 bases and J lost 3; bases outside the gene matches: 5. CDR3 length: 17 residues. The CDR3: CASSIRGLAGTTDTQYF. The CDR3 bases are TGTGCCAGTAGTATACGGGGACTAGCGGGGACTACAGATACGCAGTATTTT.

The chain recombines TRBV7-9 with TRBJ1-5; maybe TRBD1 (6 bases). This CDR3 is 14 amino acids long. The V and J ends lost 5 bases and 3 bases respectively, with 11 bases between them. Per the germline V gene, CDR1 is SEHNR and CDR2 is FQNEAQ (reference sequence). CDR3 loop: CASSGQSFNQPQHF. The CDR3 DNA is TGTGCCAGCAGCGGACAGTCATTCAATCAGCCCCAGCATTTT. Complete variable domain (other parts from reference TRBV7-9 and TRBJ1-5): DTGVSQNPRHKITKRGQNVTFRCDPISEHNRLYWYRQTLGQGPEFLTYFQNEAQLEKSRLLSDRFSAERPKGSFSTLEIQRTEQGDSAMYLCASSGQSFNQPQHFGDGTRLSIL.

This clonotype was seen repeatedly, ten times or more. The genes are TRBV6-6 and TRBJ2-7; TRBD1 matches at 11 bases. Germline values: CDR1 MNHNY, CDR2 SVGAGI (reference sequence). J gave up 7 bases and V 0 bases, and 5 bases lay outside the gene matches. This CDR3 has 15 residues. In DNA form, the CDR3 reads TGTGCCAGCAGTTACTCGGACAGGGGGCTCGGTGAGCAGTACTTC. It codes for CASSYSDRGLGEQYF.

This clonotype was detected a few times. J is TRBJ1-1 and V is TRBV5-1, with D hard to call. The V gene lost 0 bases and the J gene lost 0 bases, with 6 bases spanning the gap. Germline V gene data show CDR1 as SGHRS and CDR2 as YFSETQ. The CDR3 is made up of 14 amino acids. CDR3 sequence: CASSLANVNTEAFF. CDR3 nucleotides: TGCGCCAGCAGCTTGGCCAACGTGAACACTGAAGCTTTCTTT.

This clonotype occurred a few times. The gene calls are TRBV30 and TRBJ2-7, with 9 bases that match TRBD1. There are 15 residues in the CDR3. Germline V gene data show CDR1 as GTSNPN and CDR2 as SVGIG (reference sequence). V was pared by 5 bases and J by 1 base, with 9 bases of the junction left unmatched. The CDR3 region has the DNA TGTGCCTGGGCCTCGGGACAGGGTTATTCCTACGAGCAGTACTTC. This sequence encodes CAWASGQGYSYEQYF.

In this sample, this clonotype turned up many times. V is TRBV5-4 and J is TRBJ2-1; D call uncertain. This CDR3 is 13 amino acids long. V was cut by 1 base and J by 7 bases, with 9 bases left in between. Germline V lookup: CDR1 SGHNT, CDR2 YYREEE (reference sequence). The CDR3 protein is CASSLKLGNEQFF. The DNA for the CDR3 is TGTGCCAGCAGCTTGAAGTTGGGGAATGAGCAGTTCTTC.

This clonotype occurred many times. The chain couples TRBV4-3 to TRBJ2-7; no firm D call. This CDR3 has 15 amino acids. From germline, CDR1 is LGHNA and CDR2 YSLEER. V shed 3 bases and J shed 2 bases, with 14 bases lying between them. DNA of the CDR3: TGCGCCAGCAGCCAGCCGGGCCCCGGCCCCTACGAGCAGTACTTC. Translation: CASSQPGPGPYEQYF.

This clonotype was seen many times. The chain combines TRBV18 with TRBJ2-1; a possible D gene is TRBD1 (5 bases). This CDR3 has 13 residues. The V end was cut by 2 bases, the J end by 16 bases, with 18 bases between. CDR1 and CDR2 (germline): KGHSH, LQKENI. Written as DNA, the CDR3 is TGTGCCAGCTCACCAGGGCAGGACACCCTAGGTTTCTTC. It yields the protein CASSPGQDTLGFF.

This clonotype was counted a few times. V usage is TRBV1 and J usage is TRBJ2-5; TRBD1, the table's D call, was not compared with the DNA. TRBV1 is flagged as a pseudogene. The CDR3 is made up of 14 amino acids. The CDR3 here is CTSVSTGREETQYF. CDR3 bases: TGCACCAGCGTCTCGACGGGGCGAGAGGAGACCCAGTACTTC.

This chain joins TRBV7-3 and TRBJ1-1, with a possible D match to TRBD1 (6 bases). V was shortened by 2 bases and J by 2 bases, with 12 bases between the two germline ends. The length of the CDR3 is 15 residues. Germline CDR1 SGHTA, CDR2 FQGTGA. CDR3 sequence: CASSLLGGSNTEAFF. DNA of the CDR3: TGTGCCAGCAGCTTACTAGGGGGTAGTAACACTGAAGCTTTCTTT. Supplemented by reference TRBV7-3 and TRBJ1-1, the full variable domain reads GAGVSQTPSNKVTEKGKYVELRCDPISGHTALYWYRQSLGQGPEFLIYFQGTGAADDSGLPNDRFFAVRPEGSVSTLKIQRTERGDSAVYLCASSLLGGSNTEAFFGQGTRLTVV.

In this sample, this clonotype turned up many times. The V and J genes are TRBV30 and TRBJ2-7; 12 bases are shared with TRBD2. The CDR3 totals 19 residues. Losses at the gene ends were 2 bases for V and 0 bases for J; bases not matched to a gene: 14. Germline-derived CDR1 and CDR2 are GTSNPN and SVGIG (reference sequence). CDR3 nucleotide sequence: TGTGCCTGGAGTACAGGACTAGCGGGACTAGTAGGAGGCTCCTACGAGCAGTACTTC. This encodes CAWSTGLAGLVGGSYEQYF.

This clonotype has just a few counts. The chain has TRBV20-1 and TRBJ2-5; TRBD2 matches 10 bases. Per the germline V gene, CDR1 is DFQATT and CDR2 is SNEGSKA (reference sequence). The CDR3 totals 15 residues. The junction had 6 bases not matched to a gene; V was cut back by 3 bases and J by 2 bases. CDR3 region: CSASGLAGAQETQYF. CDR3 DNA sequence: TGCAGTGCTAGTGGGCTAGCGGGAGCGCAAGAGACCCAGTACTTC.

This clonotype was seen only a few times. The rearrangement links TRBV6-1 to TRBJ1-4, with a possible D match to TRBD1 (5 bases). Germline-derived CDR1 and CDR2 are MNHNS and SASEGT. Between the trimmed V and J ends, which lost 7 bases and 0 bases, there was a span of 9 bases. This CDR3 has 14 amino acids. CDR3 in amino acids: CASKRTTTNEKLFF. CDR3 bases: TGTGCCAGCAAGAGGACAACAACTAATGAAAAACTGTTTTTT.

This clonotype was detected many times. V usage is TRBV5-1 and J usage is TRBJ2-1; 8 bases are shared with TRBD2. From germline, CDR1 is SGHRS and CDR2 YFSETQ. The CDR3 length is 18 residues. J gave up 6 bases and V 2 bases, and 16 bases lay outside the gene matches. The DNA for the CDR3 is TGCGCCAGCAGCTTTACCCAAACCGATAGCGGGACCTTCAATGAGCAGTTCTTC. Translating it yields CASSFTQTDSGTFNEQFF.

This clonotype is labeled medium-sized. This chain uses TRBV5-1 with TRBJ2-3; D might be TRBD1 (7 bases). Germline V lookup: CDR1 SGHRS, CDR2 YFSETQ. With 4 bases removed from V and 1 base from J, the gap between germline ends came to 13 bases. This CDR3 is built from 15 residues. CDR3 region: CASSTRDRRTDTQYF. The CDR3 DNA sequence: TGCGCCAGCAGCACGCGGGACAGACGCACAGATACGCAGTATTTT.

A note on this clonotype: This clone may be a read error of a much larger clone one base away. V gene TRBV6-5 combines with J gene TRBJ2-7; D gene ambiguous. Germline V gene data show CDR1 as MNHEY and CDR2 as SVGAGI. With 4 bases removed from V and 0 bases from J, the gap between germline ends came to 10 bases. The CDR3 has 14 residues. The CDR3 loop is CASSCAESSYEQYF. The CDR3 nucleotides read TGTGCCAGCAGTTGCGCCGAATCCTCCTACGAGCAGTACTTC.

There are a few counts of this clonotype. This chain connects TRBV5-4 to TRBJ2-5; 10 nucleotides match TRBD1. Germline CDR1 reads SGHNT; CDR2 reads YYREEE (reference sequence). The CDR3 has 15 residues. With 4 bases clipped from V and 1 base from J, the junction kept 4 bases outside the gene matches. DNA for the CDR3: TGTGCCAGCAGCACGGGACAGGGGTCCCAAGAGACCCAGTACTTC. It translates to CASSTGQGSQETQYF.